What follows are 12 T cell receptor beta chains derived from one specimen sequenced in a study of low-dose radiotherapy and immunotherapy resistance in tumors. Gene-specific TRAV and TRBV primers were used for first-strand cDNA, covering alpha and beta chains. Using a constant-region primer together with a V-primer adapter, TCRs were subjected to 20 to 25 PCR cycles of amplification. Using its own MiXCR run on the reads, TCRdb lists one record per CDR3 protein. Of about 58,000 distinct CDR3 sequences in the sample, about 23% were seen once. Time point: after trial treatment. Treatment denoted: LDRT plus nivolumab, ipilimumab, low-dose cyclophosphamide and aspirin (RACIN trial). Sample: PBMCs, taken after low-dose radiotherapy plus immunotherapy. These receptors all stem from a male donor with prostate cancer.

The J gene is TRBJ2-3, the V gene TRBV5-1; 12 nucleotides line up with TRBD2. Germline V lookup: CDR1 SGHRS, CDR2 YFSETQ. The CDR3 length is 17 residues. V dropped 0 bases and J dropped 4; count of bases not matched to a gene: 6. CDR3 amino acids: CASSLALAGGDADTQYF. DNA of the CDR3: TGCGCCAGCAGCTTGGCACTAGCGGGAGGAGACGCAGATACGCAGTATTTT.

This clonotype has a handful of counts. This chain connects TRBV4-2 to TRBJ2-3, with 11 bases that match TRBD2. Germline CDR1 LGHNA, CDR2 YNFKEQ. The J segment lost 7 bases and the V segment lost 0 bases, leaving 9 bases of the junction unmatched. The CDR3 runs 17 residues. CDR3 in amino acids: CASSQDPPSGGLNTQYF. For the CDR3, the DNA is TGTGCCAGCAGCCAAGATCCCCCTAGCGGGGGGTTGAATACGCAGTATTTT.

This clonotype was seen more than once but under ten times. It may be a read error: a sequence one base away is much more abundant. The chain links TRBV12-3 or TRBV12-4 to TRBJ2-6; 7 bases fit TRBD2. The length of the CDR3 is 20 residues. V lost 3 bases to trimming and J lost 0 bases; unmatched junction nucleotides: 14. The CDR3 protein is CASSFGVWDGGFSGANVLTF. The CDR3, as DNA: TGTGCCAGCAGTTTTGGGGTCTGGGACGGGGGGTTCTCTGGGGCCAACGTCCTGACTTTC.

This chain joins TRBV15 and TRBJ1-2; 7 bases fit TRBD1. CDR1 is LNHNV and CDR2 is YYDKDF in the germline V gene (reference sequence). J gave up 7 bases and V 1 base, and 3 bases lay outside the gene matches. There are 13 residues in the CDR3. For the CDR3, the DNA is TGTGCCACCAGCAGAGTCACAGGGGTTGGCTACACCTTC. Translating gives CATSRVTGVGYTF.

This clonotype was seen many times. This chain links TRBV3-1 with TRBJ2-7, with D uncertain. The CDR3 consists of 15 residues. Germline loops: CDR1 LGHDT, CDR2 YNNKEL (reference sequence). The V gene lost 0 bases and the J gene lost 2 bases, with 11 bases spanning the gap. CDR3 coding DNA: TGTGCCAGCAGCCAAGAGGGCCTTCTGACCTACGAGCAGTACTTC. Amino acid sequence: CASSQEGLLTYEQYF.

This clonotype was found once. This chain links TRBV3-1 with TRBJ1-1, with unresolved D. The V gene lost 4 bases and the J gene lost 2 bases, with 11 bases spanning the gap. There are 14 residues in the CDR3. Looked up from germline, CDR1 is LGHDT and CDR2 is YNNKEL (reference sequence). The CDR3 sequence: CASSPVTANTEAFF. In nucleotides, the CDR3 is TGTGCCAGCAGCCCGGTGACGGCAAACACTGAAGCTTTCTTT.

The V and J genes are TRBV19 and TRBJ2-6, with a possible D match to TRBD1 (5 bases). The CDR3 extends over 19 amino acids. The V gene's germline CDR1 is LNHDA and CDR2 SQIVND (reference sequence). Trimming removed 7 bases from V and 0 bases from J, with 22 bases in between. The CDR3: CASTYNWARVSSGANVLTF. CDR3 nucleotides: TGTGCCAGTACTTATAATTGGGCCAGGGTTTCCTCTGGGGCCAACGTCCTGACTTTC.

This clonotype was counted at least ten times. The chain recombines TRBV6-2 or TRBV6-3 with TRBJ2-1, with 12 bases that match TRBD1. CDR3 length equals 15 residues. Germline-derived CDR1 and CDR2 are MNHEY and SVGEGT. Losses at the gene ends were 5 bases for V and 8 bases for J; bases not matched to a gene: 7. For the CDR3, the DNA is TGTGCCAGCAGTCAAACCGGGACAGGGGGCGATGAGCAGTTCTTC. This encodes CASSQTGTGGDEQFF.

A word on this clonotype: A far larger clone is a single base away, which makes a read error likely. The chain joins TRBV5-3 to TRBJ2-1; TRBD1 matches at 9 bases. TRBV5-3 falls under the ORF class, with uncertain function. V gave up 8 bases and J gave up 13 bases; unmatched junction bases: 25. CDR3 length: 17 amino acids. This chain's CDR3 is CASSAAPGTGTQETQFF. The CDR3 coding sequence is TGTGCCAGCAGCGCGGCCCCCGGGACAGGGACACAAGAGACCCAGTTCTTC.

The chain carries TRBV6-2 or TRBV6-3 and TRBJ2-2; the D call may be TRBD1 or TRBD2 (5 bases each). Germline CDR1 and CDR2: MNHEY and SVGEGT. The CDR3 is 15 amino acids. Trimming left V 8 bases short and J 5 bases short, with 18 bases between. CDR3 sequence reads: CASSHRDRTTGELFF. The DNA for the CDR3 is TGTGCCAGCTCCCATCGGGACCGTACGACCGGGGAGCTGTTTTTT.

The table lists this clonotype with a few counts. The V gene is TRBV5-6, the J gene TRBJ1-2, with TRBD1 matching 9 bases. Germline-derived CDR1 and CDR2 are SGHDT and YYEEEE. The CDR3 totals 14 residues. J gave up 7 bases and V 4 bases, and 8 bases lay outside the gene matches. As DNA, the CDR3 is TGTGCCAGCAGCCCGGACAGGGGAGTCGGTGGCTACACCTTC. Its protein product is CASSPDRGVGGYTF.

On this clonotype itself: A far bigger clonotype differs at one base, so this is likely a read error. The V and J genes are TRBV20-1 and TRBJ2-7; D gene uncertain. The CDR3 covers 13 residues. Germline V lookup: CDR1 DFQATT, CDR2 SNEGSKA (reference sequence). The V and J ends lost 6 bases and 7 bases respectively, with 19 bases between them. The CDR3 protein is CSAWPSSYNEQYF. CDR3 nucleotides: TGCAGTGCCTGGCCCAGCTCCTACAATGAGCAGTACTTC.